The entry that follows covers one T cell receptor (beta chain) sequence. What it binds is not known. Unique molecular identifiers featured in each of the TCR beta cDNA libraries. TCRdb used MiXCR to reprocess the PCR reads, holding one entry per CDR3 protein. Among fewer than 600,000 distinct CDR3 sequences listed, approximately 45% were seen once. These data are taken from a study of post-analysis software for immune sequencing data. Study findings and constraints: Patients carried roughly five TRBV segments more frequently than controls did, and TRBV5-6, TRBV5-1 and TRBV20-1 were among them. Normalized Chao1 diversity was significantly reduced in patients versus controls.

V lost 1 base and J 0 bases, leaving 4 bases between the germline ends. The CDR3 has 14 residues. Germline CDR1 reads DFQATT; CDR2 reads SNEGSKA (reference sequence). The chain uses TRBV20-1 and TRBJ2-6; unclear D gene. The specimen was blood. The receptor's source is a girl between 5 and 17 years old with multiple sclerosis. CDR3 sequence: CSARGPSGANVLTF. For the CDR3, the DNA is TGCAGTGCTAGAGGACCCTCTGGGGCCAACGTCCTGACTTTC.